Listed below are T cell receptor beta chains from one sample, sequenced in a study of shared clonotypes between healthy human individuals. Generated by immunoSEQ multiplex PCR, the TCRdb table keeps only in-frame clones and is missing some. The sample records about 1 million clones, about 74% being singletons. Sequences were obtained from memory CD4+ T cells sorted from blood. All receptors derive from a man aged 18 to 29 in good health. Both conserved end residues are part of each CDR3. A D gene is named only where the DNA matches it firmly. Not every row has a clone size; where given, it reads once, few, many or a size class.

>.|TRBV28|.|TRBJ1-1
CASSGHQVTEAFF
TGTGCCAGCAGTGGACATCAAGTCACTGAAGCTTTCTTT
>TRBD1|TRBV5-4|once|TRBJ1-2
CASSPRTGVGYGYTF
TGTGCCAGCAGCCCTCGGACAGGGGTGGGATATGGCTACACCTTC
>.|TRBV5-4|.|TRBJ1-2
CASSPGTTKNYGYTF
TGTGCCAGCAGCCCCGGGACAACCAAGAACTATGGCTACACCTTC
>.|TRBV2|.|TRBJ2-1
CASSDWDKEQFF
TGTGCCAGCAGTGACTGGGACAAGGAGCAGTTCTTC
>TRBD1|TRBV19|few|TRBJ2-5
CASSAGTGGVLAQYF
TGTGCCAGTAGTGCAGGGACAGGGGGAGTTTTGGCCCAGTACTTC
>TRBD2|TRBV2|.|TRBJ2-3
CASSERLAGGPVNTQYF
TGTGCCAGCAGTGAAAGACTAGCGGGAGGGCCGGTGAATACGCAGTATTTT
>.|TRBV2|.|TRBJ1-1
CASTQAGGITEAFF
TGTGCCAGCACTCAGGCGGGGGGCATCACTGAAGCTTTCTTT
>.|TRBV5-6|.|TRBJ2-2
CASSEQGFTGELFF
TGTGCCAGCAGCGAACAGGGATTCACCGGGGAGCTGTTTTTT
>.|TRBV29-1|.|TRBJ2-7
CSVEFGQPTYEQYF
TGCAGCGTTGAATTCGGACAACCAACCTACGAGCAGTACTTC
>.|TRBV6-6|.|TRBJ2-7
CASSPLGSTYEQYF
TGTGCCAGCTCTCCCCTAGGAAGCACCTACGAGCAGTACTTC
>TRBD2|TRBV9|.|TRBJ2-4
CASSIGTSGSPDIQYF
TGTGCCAGCAGCATAGGGACTAGCGGGAGTCCGGACATTCAGTACTTC
>TRBD1|TRBV18|.|TRBJ2-7
CASSPRQGSSYEQYF
TGTGCCAGCTCACCAAGACAGGGATCTTCCTACGAGCAGTACTTC
>.|TRBV7-2|once|TRBJ2-2
CASSLGTPSMGGELFF
TGTGCCAGCAGCTTAGGGACTCCTTCGATGGGCGGGGAGCTGTTTTTT
>.|TRBV6-4|.|TRBJ1-5
CASPSQGPVDNQPQHF
TGTGCCAGCCCCAGTCAAGGACCAGTTGACAATCAGCCCCAGCATTTT
>.|TRBV5-5|.|TRBJ1-6
CASSLGQGPNSPLHF
TGTGCCAGCAGCTTGGGGCAGGGGCCTAATTCACCCCTCCACTTT
>TRBD1|TRBV30|few|TRBJ1-3
CAWSFTGASGNTIYF
TGTGCCTGGAGTTTTACAGGGGCCTCTGGAAACACCATATATTTT
>TRBD2|TRBV2|.|TRBJ2-7
CATKGLAGLYEQYF
TGTGCCACCAAAGGACTAGCGGGTTTATACGAGCAGTACTTC
>.|TRBV28|.|TRBJ2-1
CASSPEWSNSYNEQFF
TGTGCCAGCAGTCCCGAGTGGTCAAACTCCTACAATGAGCAGTTCTTC
>TRBD1|TRBV5-6|.|TRBJ2-2
CASSGRTGGVGELFF
TGTGCCAGCAGCGGAAGGACAGGGGGTGTCGGGGAGCTGTTTTTT
>.|TRBV5-4|once|TRBJ2-5
CASSEDPGDQETQYF
TGTGCCAGCAGCGAAGACCCGGGAGACCAAGAGACCCAGTACTTC
>TRBD2|TRBV10-2|many|TRBJ2-1
CASLAPGGNEQFF
TGCGCCAGTCTTGCCCCCGGGGGGAATGAGCAGTTCTTC
>.|TRBV6-4|.|TRBJ1-1
CASSDSGGSGGWDTEAFF
TGTGCCAGCAGTGACTCGGGCGGTAGCGGGGGCTGGGACACTGAAGCTTTCTTT
>TRBD2|TRBV6-6|.|TRBJ2-4
CASKSGGSENIQYF
TGTGCCAGCAAGTCAGGCGGGAGCGAAAACATTCAGTACTTC
>TRBD1|TRBV5-1|.|TRBJ1-5
CASSLEGQGYQPQHF
TGCGCCAGCAGCTTAGAAGGACAGGGGTATCAGCCCCAGCATTTT
>.|TRBV29-1|.|TRBJ2-3
CSVRRGSTDTQYF
TGCAGCGTTCGTCGCGGGAGCACAGATACGCAGTATTTT
>.|TRBV2|.|TRBJ2-3
CATSTLGGRTDTQYF
TGTGCCACCTCGACATTGGGGGGCCGCACAGATACGCAGTATTTT
>.|TRBV11-2|.|TRBJ2-7
CASSFGEGVSYEQYF
TGTGCCAGCAGCTTCGGGGAGGGGGTCTCCTACGAGCAGTACTTC
>.|TRBV20-1|.|TRBJ2-7
CSASQAPRGYF
TGCAGTGCTAGCCAAGCCCCGCGTGGGTACTTC
>.|TRBV2|few|TRBJ2-7
CASSEEGYEQYF
TGTGCCAGCAGTGAAGAAGGCTACGAGCAGTACTTC
>.|TRBV2|.|TRBJ1-3
CASSGGNTIYF
TGTGCCAGCAGTGGGGGAAACACCATATATTTT
>TRBD1|TRBV15|.|TRBJ1-2
CATSRGQGVTGYTF
TGTGCCACCAGCAGAGGGCAGGGGGTGACCGGCTACACCTTC
>.|TRBV19|few|TRBJ1-2
CASSKVQGGPAGYTF
TGTGCCAGTAGTAAGGTCCAGGGAGGGCCGGCTGGCTACACCTTC
>TRBD2|TRBV7-2|.|TRBJ2-2
CASSSGRAGGTGELFF
TGTGCCAGCAGCTCTGGGAGGGCGGGCGGCACCGGGGAGCTGTTTTTT
>TRBD2|TRBV7-2|.|TRBJ2-7
CASSFQLAGRSYEQYF
TGTGCCAGCAGCTTCCAGCTAGCGGGGCGGTCCTACGAGCAGTACTTC
>TRBD2|TRBV19|.|TRBJ2-1
CASSTPWTSGSNEQFF
TGTGCCAGTAGTACGCCCTGGACTAGCGGAAGCAATGAGCAGTTCTTC
>.|TRBV10-1|many|TRBJ2-2
CASSTTRNTGELFF
TGCGCCAGTTCCACCACACGAAACACCGGGGAGCTGTTTTTT
>.|TRBV5-1|.|TRBJ2-5
CASSLSGTQETQYF
TGCGCCAGCAGCTTGTCGGGCACCCAAGAGACCCAGTACTTC
>.|TRBV6-5|.|TRBJ1-1
CASSLQGNTEAFF
TGTGCCAGCAGTCTACAGGGGAACACTGAAGCTTTCTTT
>.|TRBV7-2|.|TRBJ2-3
CASSLAATDTQYF
TGTGCCAGCAGCTTAGCGGCCACAGATACGCAGTATTTT
>.|TRBV28|.|TRBJ1-4
CASQTAQTNEKLFF
TGTGCCAGCCAAACGGCACAGACTAATGAAAAACTGTTTTTT
>TRBD2|TRBV6-1|.|TRBJ2-3
CASSDGTSGRTDTQYF
TGTGCCAGCAGTGACGGGACTAGCGGGCGCACAGATACGCAGTATTTT
>TRBD2|TRBV7-2|.|TRBJ2-1
CASSLERLAVYNEQFF
TGTGCCAGCAGCTTAGAAAGACTAGCGGTCTACAATGAGCAGTTCTTC
>TRBD1|TRBV7-9|few|TRBJ1-4
CASSSPTGANEKLFF
TGTGCCAGCAGCTCCCCGACAGGGGCGAATGAAAAACTGTTTTTT
>TRBD1|TRBV9|.|TRBJ1-2
CASSPDLGGQTTHYGYTF
TGTGCCAGCAGCCCCGACCTAGGGGGACAGACTACTCATTATGGCTACACCTTC
>TRBD2|TRBV19|.|TRBJ2-1
CASSIFQRGSSYNEQFF
TGTGCCAGTAGTATATTCCAGCGGGGGTCCTCCTACAATGAGCAGTTCTTC
>.|TRBV11-3|.|TRBJ2-1
CASSESGLTGEEQFF
TGTGCCAGCAGCGAGAGTGGACTCACTGGGGAGGAGCAGTTCTTC